These 22 T cell receptor beta chains came from one sample sequenced in a study of cytomegalovirus exposure and HLA in healthy donors. With 60 Vbeta and 13 Jbeta primers, the PCR was carried out. Using immunoSEQ multiplex PCR, the repertoire was profiled, and TCRdb retains in-frame clones only, with some absent. The sample consists of under 100,000 clones, 10% of them appearing once. Sequencing used PBMCs. The receptors were sampled from a man between 60 and 75 years old in good health and CMV-seropositive.

The rearrangement joins TRBV5-3 to TRBJ2-1; D may be TRBD1 (5 bases). TRBV5-3 belongs to the ORF category, with a function that is uncertain. CDR3 length: 16 residues. V was pared by 1 base and J by 1 base, with 12 bases between. The CDR3 loop reads CARSLSRDRSYNEQFF. In nucleotides, the CDR3 is TGTGCCAGAAGCTTGAGCAGGGATCGGTCCTACAATGAGCAGTTCTTC.

This clone was recorded a few times. The rearrangement joins TRBV19 to TRBJ1-2; D not certain. Germline CDR1 LNHDA, CDR2 SQIVND (reference sequence). The CDR3 sequence is 14 residues long. The germline V and J ends were trimmed by 4 bases and 8 bases, with 17 bases remaining between them. The CDR3 sequence: CASSKRADQSGYTF. The CDR3 nucleotides read TGTGCCAGTAGTAAGAGGGCCGATCAATCGGGCTACACCTTC.

This clone was seen more than once but under ten times. The chain combines TRBV6-1 with TRBJ2-7; 8 positions match TRBD1. Germline values: CDR1 MNHNS, CDR2 SASEGT. V was clipped by 5 bases and J by 5 bases; unmatched bases: 14. This CDR3 is built from 16 residues. Here the CDR3 reads CASSKEQGDPFDEQYF. Here the CDR3 DNA reads TGTGCCAGCAGTAAAGAACAGGGGGACCCTTTTGACGAGCAGTACTTC.

In its sample, this clone was seen a few times. The rearrangement uses TRBV9 and TRBJ2-1; tentative D call: TRBD2 (5 bases). The CDR3 is 16 amino acids. Germline CDR1 reads SGDLS; CDR2 reads YYNGEE. V was cut by 0 bases and J by 6 bases, with 16 bases left in between. In DNA, the CDR3 is TGTGCCAGCAGCGTAGACCCAGCGGTACGGTCCAATGAGCAGTTCTTC. Residues: CASSVDPAVRSNEQFF.

The chain has TRBV5-4 and TRBJ1-1, with TRBD1 matching 9 bases. The junction had 9 bases not matched to a gene; V was cut back by 0 bases and J by 0 bases. From germline, CDR1 is SGHNT and CDR2 YYREEE (reference sequence). CDR3 length equals 18 residues. Here the CDR3 reads CASSLGGQGLPLNTEAFF. CDR3 sequence (DNA): TGTGCCAGCAGCTTGGGGGGACAGGGTCTTCCACTGAACACTGAAGCTTTCTTT.

The rearrangement joins TRBV2 to TRBJ1-1, with TRBD1 matching 10 bases. The germline V gene has CDR1 SNHLY and CDR2 FYNNEI. This CDR3 has 15 residues. With V trimmed by 4 bases and J by 5 bases, 7 bases remained unmatched. For the CDR3, the DNA is TGTGCCAGCAGTGGCAGGGACAGGGGTGGGACTGAAGCTTTCTTT. Its protein is CASSGRDRGGTEAFF.

This clone was seen a few times. The CDR3 sequence: CASSSQGAGNSPLHF. The CDR3 nucleotides read TGCGCCAGCAGCTCACAGGGGGCCGGTAATTCACCCCTCCACTTT. This sequence joins TRBV5-1 and TRBJ1-6, with 9 bases matching TRBD1. The CDR3 has 15 amino acids. Trimming removed 3 bases from V and 6 bases from J; junction bases left unmatched: 4. CDR1 is SGHRS, CDR2 YFSETQ, per germline.

The rearrangement uses TRBV18 and TRBJ1-6; 9 bases are shared with TRBD1. V dropped 3 bases and J dropped 10; count of bases not matched to a gene: 7. From germline, CDR1 is KGHSH and CDR2 LQKENI. This CDR3 has 15 amino acids. CDR3 residues: CASSPGTGKGSPLHF. The CDR3 DNA reads TGTGCCAGCTCACCCGGGACAGGGAAAGGGTCACCCCTCCACTTT.

The table lists this clone with a few counts. V is TRBV11-2 and J is TRBJ2-1, with D possibly matching TRBD2 (6 bases). Between the trimmed V and J ends, which lost 3 bases and 7 bases, there was a span of 16 bases. The CDR3 is 15 amino acids. Germline CDR1 SGHAT, CDR2 FQNNGV. The CDR3 coding sequence is TGTGCCAGCAGCTTGACTAGTGCCCGGGGTAATGAGCAGTTCTTC. Protein product: CASSLTSARGNEQFF.

The chain recombines TRBV18 with TRBJ2-5, with 10 bases lining up with TRBD1. The CDR3 contains 15 residues. The V gene's germline CDR1 is KGHSH and CDR2 LQKENI. J gave up 4 bases and V 2 bases, and 4 bases lay outside the gene matches. The CDR3: CASSPIGTGVETQYF. The DNA for the CDR3 is TGTGCCAGCTCACCAATTGGGACAGGGGTAGAGACCCAGTACTTC. The full variable domain, in which reference TRBV18 and TRBJ2-5 provide the parts outside the CDR3, is NAGVMQNPRHLVRRRGQEARLRCSPMKGHSHVYWYRQLPEEGLKFMVYLQKENIIDESGMPKERFSAEFPKEGPSILRIQQVVRGDSAAYFCASSPIGTGVETQYFGPGTRLLVL.

This chain joins TRBV5-1 and TRBJ1-2; D not certain. V was shortened by 0 bases and J by 2 bases, with 11 bases between the two germline ends. The CDR3 totals 15 residues. Germline V gene sequence: CDR1 SGHRS, CDR2 YFSETQ. CDR3 coding DNA: TGCGCCAGCAGCTTGGGAGCGAACGCGAACTATGGCTACACCTTC. Protein: CASSLGANANYGYTF.

The chain joins TRBV15 to TRBJ1-2; 7 nucleotides align to TRBD1. The CDR3 loop spans 15 amino acids. The trim removed 3 bases at V and 5 bases at J, leaving 9 bases unmatched. Germline V lookup: CDR1 LNHNV, CDR2 YYDKDF (reference sequence). The CDR3 nucleotides are TGTGCCACCAGCAGGGAGACAGGGAATATATATGGCTACACCTTC. Translating gives CATSRETGNIYGYTF.

The chain joins TRBV7-3 to TRBJ2-7, with TRBD2 identical over 14 bases. J gave up 2 bases and V 4 bases, and 10 bases lay outside the gene matches. Germline V lookup: CDR1 SGHTA, CDR2 FQGTGA. The CDR3 contains 18 residues. The CDR3 DNA follows: TGTGCCAGCAGCTCCTGGACTAGCGGGGGGACTATTACCTACGAGCAGTACGTC. Amino acids: CASSSWTSGGTITYEQYV.

There are a few counts of this clone. V usage is TRBV6-1 and J usage is TRBJ2-3; 12 bases map to TRBD1. Per the germline V gene, CDR1 is MNHNS and CDR2 is SASEGT. V shed 2 bases, J shed 0 bases, and the junction held 3 bases outside the gene matches. The CDR3 extends over 17 amino acids. The CDR3: CASSERDRGPSTDTQYF. The CDR3 DNA reads as TGTGCCAGCAGTGAAAGGGACAGGGGGCCTAGCACAGATACGCAGTATTTT.

Only a few counts were recorded for this clone. The rearrangement links TRBV13 to TRBJ2-4, with TRBD2 identical over 10 bases. This CDR3 has 18 residues. Germline CDR1 PRHDT, CDR2 FYEKMQ (reference sequence). J was trimmed by 9 bases and V by 5 bases; bases with no gene match: 19. The CDR3 coding sequence is TGTGCCAGCAGCGCCCCACGGGAAGCGGGAGGGCCGGGGGTCATTCAGTACTTC. It specifies CASSAPREAGGPGVIQYF.

The DNA of the CDR3 is TGTGCCAGTAGTATGTTACAGGGGCACACAGATACGCAGTATTTT. It encodes CASSMLQGHTDTQYF. The rearrangement joins TRBV19 to TRBJ2-3, with 7 bases identical to TRBD1. This CDR3 region has 15 residues. Germline V gene data show CDR1 as LNHDA and CDR2 as SQIVND (reference sequence). With 3 bases clipped from V and 2 bases from J, the junction kept 5 bases outside the gene matches.

V and J are TRBV28 and TRBJ1-5, with 10 bases aligning to TRBD1. Germline V lookup: CDR1 MDHEN, CDR2 SYDVKM. The CDR3 has 14 residues. The V segment lost 6 bases and the J segment 6 bases; nucleotides outside the gene matches: 5. The CDR3 sequence is CASSGRTGGQPQHF. For the CDR3, the DNA is TGTGCCAGCAGCGGACGGACAGGGGGTCAGCCCCAGCATTTT.

This chain connects TRBV9 to TRBJ2-3; 10 bases are a match to TRBD1. This CDR3 has 14 amino acids. Per germline, CDR1 SGDLS and CDR2 YYNGEE. V gave up 4 bases and J gave up 5 bases; unmatched junction bases: 4. CDR3 DNA: TGTGCCAGCAGCTATGGACAGGGGGGAGATACGCAGTATTTT. This encodes CASSYGQGGDTQYF.

This clone was detected a few times. J is TRBJ2-1 and V is TRBV28; D ambiguous. The CDR3 is made up of 15 amino acids. Trimming took 3 bases from V and 7 from J, leaving 16 bases between them. Germline V lookup: CDR1 MDHEN, CDR2 SYDVKM. CDR3 sequence reads: CASSFTVSHGNEQFF. The CDR3 bases are TGTGCCAGCAGTTTTACGGTCTCTCACGGGAATGAGCAGTTCTTC.

V and J are TRBV7-6 and TRBJ2-3; D not certain. Trimming took 3 bases from V and 6 from J, leaving 16 bases between them. The germline V gene has CDR1 SGHVS and CDR2 FNYEAQ. This CDR3 has 15 amino acids. This chain's CDR3 is CASSLGVRPGDTQYF. The CDR3 bases are TGTGCCAGCAGCTTGGGCGTCCGCCCTGGGGATACGCAGTATTTT.

The genes are TRBV4-1 and TRBJ1-1; D gene ambiguous. Germline-derived CDR1 and CDR2 are MGHRA and YSYEKL. V was shortened by 1 base and J by 5 bases, with 17 bases between the two germline ends. The CDR3 covers 16 residues. The CDR3 region has the DNA TGCGCCAGCAGCCAAGGGGAGGGCGCCTCATGGACTGAAGCTTTCTTT. Protein: CASSQGEGASWTEAFF.

This clone came up a few times. This chain joins TRBV11-2 and TRBJ1-3; D perhaps matches TRBD1 (5 bases). Per germline, CDR1 SGHAT and CDR2 FQNNGV. This CDR3 is 14 amino acids long. V was clipped by 4 bases and J by 3 bases, with 10 bases between them. CDR3 loop: CASSSTGYGNTIYF. The CDR3 DNA reads TGTGCCAGCAGCTCCACAGGTTATGGAAACACCATATATTTT.